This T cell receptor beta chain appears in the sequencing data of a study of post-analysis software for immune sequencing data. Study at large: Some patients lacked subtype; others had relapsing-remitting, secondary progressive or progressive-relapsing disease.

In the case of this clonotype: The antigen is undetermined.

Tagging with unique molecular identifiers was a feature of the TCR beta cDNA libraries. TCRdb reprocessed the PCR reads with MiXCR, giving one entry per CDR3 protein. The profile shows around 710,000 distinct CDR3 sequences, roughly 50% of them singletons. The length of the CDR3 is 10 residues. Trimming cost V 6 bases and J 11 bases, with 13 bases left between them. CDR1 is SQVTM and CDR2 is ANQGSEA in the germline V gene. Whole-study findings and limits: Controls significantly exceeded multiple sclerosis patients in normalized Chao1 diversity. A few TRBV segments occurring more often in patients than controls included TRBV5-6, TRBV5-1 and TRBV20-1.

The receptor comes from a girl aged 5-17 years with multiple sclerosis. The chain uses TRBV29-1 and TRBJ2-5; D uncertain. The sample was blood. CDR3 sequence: CSVVFNEQYF. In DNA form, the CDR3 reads TGCAGCGTCGTGTTCAATGAGCAGTACTTC.